This T cell receptor (beta chain) was found in a study of CD8+ T cells in alopecia areata (dated by TCRdb to the late 2010s). General notes on the study: Treated patients were enrolled in an open-label pilot trial of oral tofacitinib, 5 to 10 mg twice daily, for moderate-to-severe alopecia areata. High-throughput TCRbeta sequencing was used to examine T cell clonal expansion in alopecia areata in both the C3H/HeJ mouse model and human patients. TCRbeta CDR3 regions were amplified by immunoSEQ multiplex PCR using 35 Vbeta forward and 13 Jbeta reverse primers. RNA was extracted with the PAXgene miRNA kit for fixed scalp, the miRNeasy kit for PBMCs, and the RNeasy kit for mouse skin. Patients on tofacitinib were biopsied at baseline and after 4 and 24 weeks of treatment, and several of the patients also had a later scalp biopsy. Scalp tissue and sorted CD4+ and CD8+ peripheral blood T cells from patchy and totalis/universalis alopecia areata patients and from healthy controls were covered by human TCRbeta sequencing. Clonality in the scalp was compared among normal scalp (n=4), patchy alopecia areata scalp (n=8), and alopecia totalis/universalis scalp (n=8). Disease severity in treated patients was measured with the SALT score, which quantifies the percentage of affected scalp surface area. Tofacitinib was administered for 6 to 18 months, and 6 months of follow-up off drug were then conducted to assess delayed response and recurrence.

Library creation used the immunoSEQ multiplex PCR assay. RNA was extracted from all samples and reverse transcribed into cDNA, which served as template for TCR sequencing. SuperScript III was used to make first-strand cDNA, primed with a 2:1 mix of oligo-dT and random hexamers. A synthetic immune receptor repertoire was used to measure amplification bias, and any remaining bias was corrected computationally. The paper's data handling went like this. Raw reads were preprocessed to remove errors, and CDR3 was defined according to IMGT conventions as the region from the conserved cysteine to phenylalanine. Clonality was calculated as 1 minus Shannon entropy normalized by log2 of the number of productive unique TCRs. Whether each scalp clone was CD4 or CD8 was inferred by checking scalp TCRbeta sequences against the CD4 and CD8 repertoires from sorted blood. TCRdb provides this immuneACCESS table in a form limited to in-frame rearrangements. Some clones are lacking; in checked studies, under half of them reflect an unresolved V gene, and why the rest are absent is not known. V and J calls and clone size come straight from that table; D and trimming were deduced from the DNA. The sample table contains approximately 210,000 clones; only one count was recorded for 40% to 55% of them. The ten biggest clones cover roughly 2.6% of the sample.

A few counts support this clone. The clone's antigen remains unknown. No clone much larger than this one lies a single base away; base qualities are absent. What the work shows at the level of the full study, not this receptor alone: Shared TCR sequences between patients were less evident than in mice, which may be partly attributable to HLA diversity in the patient population. Compared with normal scalp, lesional scalp, particularly in alopecia totalis/universalis, had higher clonality and more expanded CD8+ clones, which suggests antigenic drive. Scalp clonality and the number of expanded CD8+ clones among the top 100 scalp clones were significantly decreased by tofacitinib. Because the treated cohort was small and had only one nonresponder, larger studies are needed to examine links between baseline CD8+ expansion and response. Resident alphabeta T cells in normal human skin are also sequenced, complicating scalp TCR repertoire analysis, unlike mouse skin dominated by gammadelta T cells. During tofacitinib treatment, many expanded lesional clones remained in scalp and blood, and this persistence may partly explain relapse after treatment is stopped.

The treatment or condition label for this specimen denotes: oral pan-JAK inhibitor, 5-10 mg twice daily. Lesional scalp punch biopsies and peripheral blood were collected from alopecia areata patients. PBMCs were separated by density centrifugation and stained for CD3, CD4 and CD8, after which CD4+ and CD8+ T cells were sorted on a FACSAria. V is reduced by 2 bases and J by 0 bases, leaving a spacing of 5 bases between them. Its CDR3 holds 15 amino acids, cysteine through phenylalanine. The retained sequence is limited to the CDR3, 45 bases, with the frame set at the first base. The germline V gene gives CDR1 as ENHRY and CDR2 as SYGVKD.

Here the sequenced sample was CD4+ T cells sorted from blood, taken at approximately week 37, from a patient treated with tofacitinib. The receptor was isolated from a human donor with alopecia areata. The V and J segments used are TRBV10-3 and TRBJ2-6, with no confidently assigned D gene. The CDR3 region: CAISEALSGANVLTF. The base sequence is TGTGCCATCAGTGAGGCCCTCTCTGGGGCCAACGTCCTGACTTTC.